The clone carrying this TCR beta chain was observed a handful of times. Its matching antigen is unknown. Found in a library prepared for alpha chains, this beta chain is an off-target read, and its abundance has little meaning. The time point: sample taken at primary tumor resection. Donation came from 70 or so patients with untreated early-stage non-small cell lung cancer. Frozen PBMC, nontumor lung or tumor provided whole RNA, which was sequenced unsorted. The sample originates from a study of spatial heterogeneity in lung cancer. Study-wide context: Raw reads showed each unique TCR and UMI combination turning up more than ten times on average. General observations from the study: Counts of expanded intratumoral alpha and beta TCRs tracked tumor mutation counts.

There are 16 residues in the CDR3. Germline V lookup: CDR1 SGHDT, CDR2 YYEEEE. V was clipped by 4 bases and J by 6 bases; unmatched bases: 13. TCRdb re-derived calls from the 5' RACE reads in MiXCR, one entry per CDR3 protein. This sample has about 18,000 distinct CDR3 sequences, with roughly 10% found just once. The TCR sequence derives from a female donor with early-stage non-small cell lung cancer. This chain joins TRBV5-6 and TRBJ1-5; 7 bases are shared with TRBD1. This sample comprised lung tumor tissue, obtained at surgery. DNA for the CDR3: TGTGCCAGCAGCCTCAGATCCGGGACAGCATTTCAGCCCCAGCATTTT. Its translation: CASSLRSGTAFQPQHF.